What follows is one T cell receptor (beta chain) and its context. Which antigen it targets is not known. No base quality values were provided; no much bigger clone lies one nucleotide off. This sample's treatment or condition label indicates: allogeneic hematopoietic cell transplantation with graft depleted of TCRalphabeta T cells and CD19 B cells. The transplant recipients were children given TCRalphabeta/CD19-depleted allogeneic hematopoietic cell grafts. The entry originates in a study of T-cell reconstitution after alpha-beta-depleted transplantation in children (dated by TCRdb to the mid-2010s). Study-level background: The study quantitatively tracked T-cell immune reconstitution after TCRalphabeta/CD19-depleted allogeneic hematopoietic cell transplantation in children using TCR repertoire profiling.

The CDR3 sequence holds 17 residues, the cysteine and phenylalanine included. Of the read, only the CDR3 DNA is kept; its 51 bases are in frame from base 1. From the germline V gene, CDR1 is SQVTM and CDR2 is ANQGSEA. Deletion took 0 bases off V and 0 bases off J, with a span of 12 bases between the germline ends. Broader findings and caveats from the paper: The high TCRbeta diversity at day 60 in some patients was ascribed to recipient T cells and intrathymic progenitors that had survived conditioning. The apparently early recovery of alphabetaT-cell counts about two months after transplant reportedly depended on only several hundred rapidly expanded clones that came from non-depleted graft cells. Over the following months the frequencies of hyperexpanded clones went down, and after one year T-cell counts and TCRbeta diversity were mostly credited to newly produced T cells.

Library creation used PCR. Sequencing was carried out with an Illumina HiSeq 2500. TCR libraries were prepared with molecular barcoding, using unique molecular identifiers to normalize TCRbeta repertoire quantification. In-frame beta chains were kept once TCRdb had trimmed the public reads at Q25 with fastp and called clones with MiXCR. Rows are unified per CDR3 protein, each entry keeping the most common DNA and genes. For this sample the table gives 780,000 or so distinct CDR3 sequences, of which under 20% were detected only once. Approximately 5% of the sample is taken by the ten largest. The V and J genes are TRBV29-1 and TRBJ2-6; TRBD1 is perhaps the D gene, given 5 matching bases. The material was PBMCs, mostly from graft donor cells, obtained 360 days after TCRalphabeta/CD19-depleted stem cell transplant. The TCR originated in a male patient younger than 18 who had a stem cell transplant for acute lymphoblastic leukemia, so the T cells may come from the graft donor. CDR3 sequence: CSVEDRRQFSGANVLTF. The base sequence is TGCAGCGTTGAAGATAGGCGACAGTTCTCTGGGGCCAACGTCCTGACTTTC.